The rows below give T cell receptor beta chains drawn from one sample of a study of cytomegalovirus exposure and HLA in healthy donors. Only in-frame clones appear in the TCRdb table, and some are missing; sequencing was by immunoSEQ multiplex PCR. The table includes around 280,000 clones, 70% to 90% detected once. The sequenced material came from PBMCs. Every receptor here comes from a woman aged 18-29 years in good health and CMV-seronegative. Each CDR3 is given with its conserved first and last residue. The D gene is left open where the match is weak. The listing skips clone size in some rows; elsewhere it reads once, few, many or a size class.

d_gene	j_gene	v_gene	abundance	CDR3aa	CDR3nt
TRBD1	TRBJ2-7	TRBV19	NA	CASSPQTGYGDTYEQYF	TGTGCCAGTAGTCCCCAGACAGGGTATGGAGACACCTACGAGCAGTACTTC
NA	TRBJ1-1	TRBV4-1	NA	CASSQEGGGTEAFF	TGCGCCAGCAGCCAAGAGGGGGGGGGAACTGAAGCTTTCTTT
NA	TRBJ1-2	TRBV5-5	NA	CASSWGHGSYGYTF	TGTGCCAGCAGCTGGGGACACGGTTCCTATGGCTACACCTTC
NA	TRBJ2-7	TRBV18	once	CASSPGSGEYEQYF	TGTGCCAGCTCACCTGGCTCCGGGGAGTACGAGCAGTACTTC
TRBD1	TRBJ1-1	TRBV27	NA	CASRKLGQRQVGTEAFF	TGTGCCAGCAGGAAATTGGGACAGAGGCAGGTTGGGACTGAAGCTTTCTTT
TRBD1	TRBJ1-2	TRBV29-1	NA	CSVRTGSFSGYTF	TGCAGCGTTCGGACAGGGTCATTCTCAGGCTACACCTTC
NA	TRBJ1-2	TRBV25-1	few	CASSEYRGEADYGYTF	TGTGCCAGCAGTGAATATCGAGGGGAGGCGGACTATGGCTACACCTTC
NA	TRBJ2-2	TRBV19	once	CASSMATKNTGELFF	TGTGCCAGTAGTATGGCCACAAAGAACACCGGGGAGCTGTTTTTT
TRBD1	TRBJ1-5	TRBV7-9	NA	CASSLSGTGGNQPQHF	TGTGCCAGCAGCTTAAGTGGGACAGGCGGCAATCAGCCCCAGCATTTT
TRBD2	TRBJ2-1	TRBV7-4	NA	CASSFLGLGKNNEQFF	TGTGCCAGCAGCTTCCTTGGACTAGGTAAGAACAATGAGCAGTTCTTC
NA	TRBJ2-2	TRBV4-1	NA	CASSQKVGGTGELFF	TGCGCCAGCAGCCAAAAGGTGGGGGGAACCGGGGAGCTGTTTTTT
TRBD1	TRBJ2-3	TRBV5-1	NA	CASSLATRTGRDTQYF	TGCGCCAGCAGCTTGGCTACCCGGACAGGGAGAGATACGCAGTATTTT
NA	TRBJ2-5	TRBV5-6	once	CASSLVGARTQYF	TGTGCCAGCAGCTTGGTGGGGGCAAGGACCCAGTACTTC
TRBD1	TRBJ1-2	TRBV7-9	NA	CASSSRSGTDPYGYTF	TGTGCCAGCAGCTCGCGGTCCGGGACAGACCCCTATGGCTACACCTTC
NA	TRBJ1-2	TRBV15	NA	CATSRDPGKGGYTF	TGTGCCACCAGCAGAGATCCAGGGAAAGGCGGCTACACCTTC
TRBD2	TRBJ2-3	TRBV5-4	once	CASSSGTSGASTDTQYF	TGTGCCAGCAGCTCCGGGACTAGCGGGGCTAGCACAGATACGCAGTATTTT
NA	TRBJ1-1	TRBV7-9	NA	CASSPTGDTEAFF	TGTGCCAGCAGCCCCACCGGGGACACTGAAGCTTTCTTT
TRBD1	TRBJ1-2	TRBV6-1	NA	CASSEKWTGGVNGYTF	TGTGCCAGCAGTGAAAAATGGACAGGGGGCGTGAATGGCTACACCTTC
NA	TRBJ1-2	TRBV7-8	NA	CASSFGPGGYGYTF	TGTGCCAGCAGCTTTGGTCCCGGAGGCTATGGCTACACCTTC
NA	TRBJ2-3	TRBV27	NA	CASSFWGPGTDTQYF	TGTGCCAGCAGTTTCTGGGGGCCCGGCACAGATACGCAGTATTTT
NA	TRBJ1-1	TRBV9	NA	CASSVDPKGVNTEAFF	TGTGCCAGCAGCGTAGACCCCAAGGGGGTGAACACTGAAGCTTTCTTT
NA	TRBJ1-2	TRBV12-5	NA	CASGLAQNGYTF	TGTGCTAGTGGTTTGGCCCAGAATGGCTACACCTTC
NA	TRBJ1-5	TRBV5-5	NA	CASGFAGNSNQPQHF	TGTGCCAGCGGATTCGCGGGGAATAGCAATCAGCCCCAGCATTTT
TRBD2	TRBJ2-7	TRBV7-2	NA	CASSFSTGTSSTYEQYF	TGTGCCAGCAGCTTCAGTACCGGGACTAGCTCCACCTACGAGCAGTACTTC
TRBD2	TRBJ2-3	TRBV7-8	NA	CASSSGTSGGSPGTDTQYF	TGTGCCAGCAGCTCAGGGACTAGCGGGGGGAGCCCTGGCACAGATACGCAGTATTTT
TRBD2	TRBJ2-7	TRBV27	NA	CASSFGRRGAGSYEQYF	TGTGCCAGCAGTTTCGGCCGGCGGGGGGCAGGGTCCTACGAGCAGTACTTC
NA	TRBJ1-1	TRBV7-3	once	CASSLGGMDTEAFF	TGTGCCAGCAGCTTAGGGGGGATGGACACTGAAGCTTTCTTT
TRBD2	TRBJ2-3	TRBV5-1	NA	CASSLGTAGGLADTQYF	TGCGCCAGCAGCTTGGGTACAGCGGGGGGGCTGGCAGATACGCAGTATTTT
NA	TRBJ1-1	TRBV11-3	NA	CAGSWGRDTEAFF	TGTGCCGGCAGTTGGGGGCGGGACACTGAAGCTTTCTTT
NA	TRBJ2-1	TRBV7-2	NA	CASSSSVDEQFF	TGTGCCAGCAGCTCCTCAGTCGATGAGCAGTTCTTC
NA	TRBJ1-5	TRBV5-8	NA	CASSQGRVSNQPQHF	TGTGCCAGCAGCCAGGGAAGGGTTAGCAATCAGCCCCAGCATTTT
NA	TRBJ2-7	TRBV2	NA	CASSLLQGNEQYF	TGTGCCAGCAGTTTGTTACAGGGTAACGAGCAGTACTTC
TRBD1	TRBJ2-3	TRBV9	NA	CASSVARGGDRVTGTDTQYF	TGTGCCAGCAGCGTAGCCCGGGGCGGGGACAGGGTTACGGGCACAGATACGCAGTATTTT
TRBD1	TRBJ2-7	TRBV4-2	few	CASSQDTGTGSSEQYF	TGTGCCAGCAGCCAAGACACCGGGACAGGGTCATCCGAGCAGTACTTC
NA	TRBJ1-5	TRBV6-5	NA	CASSYSTPTGQPQHF	TGTGCCAGCAGTTACTCGACACCTACGGGACAGCCCCAGCATTTT
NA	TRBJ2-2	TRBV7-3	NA	CASSLRMNTGELFF	TGTGCCAGCAGCTTACGTATGAACACCGGGGAGCTGTTTTTT
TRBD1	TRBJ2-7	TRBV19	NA	CASRRTGAYEQYF	TGTGCCAGTAGAAGGACAGGGGCCTACGAGCAGTACTTC